Each of the 28 T cell receptor beta chains below was sequenced from the same sample in a study of OX40 agonist ivuxolimab in advanced cancers. TCRdb keeps only in-frame clones here, not all; method: immunoSEQ multiplex PCR. The sample lists just over 90,000 clones, approximately 94% occurring once. The specimen comprised CD4+ or CD8+ T cells sorted from blood, sampled in a trial of the OX40 agonist ivuxolimab. The source of these receptors is an adult with an advanced solid tumor such as melanoma, head and neck, liver or kidney cancer.

V and J are TRBV27 and TRBJ2-7; 7 bases are a match to TRBD1. This CDR3 comprises 13 residues. Germline CDR1 is MNHEY and CDR2 is SMNVEV (reference sequence). V lost 3 bases to trimming and J lost 6 bases; unmatched junction nucleotides: 5. This CDR3 reads CASSLRGRGEQYF. The DNA of the CDR3 is TGTGCCAGCAGTTTGAGGGGGCGCGGCGAGCAGTACTTC.

The count of this clone is one. The chain joins TRBV19 to TRBJ1-1; D gene uncertain. The CDR3 is 14 residues long. Germline V gives CDR1 LNHDA, CDR2 SQIVND (reference sequence). Trimming took 6 bases from V and 4 from J, leaving 15 bases between them. This CDR3 reads CASRPGVLGTEAFF. Here the CDR3 DNA reads TGTGCCAGTAGGCCCGGGGTGTTGGGCACTGAAGCTTTCTTT.

The V gene is TRBV7-9, the J gene TRBJ2-3; 9 nucleotides align to TRBD2. The CDR3 extends over 17 amino acids. Germline values: CDR1 SEHNR, CDR2 FQNEAQ (reference sequence). Trimming cost V 1 base and J 3 bases; bases outside gene matches: 8. Here the CDR3 reads CASSLGGLAGETDTQYF. The CDR3 DNA reads TGTGCCAGCAGCTTAGGGGGATTAGCGGGAGAAACAGATACGCAGTATTTT.

The chain employs TRBV4-1 and TRBJ1-6; no definite D call. Germline V gene lookup returns CDR1 MGHRA and CDR2 YSYEKL. This CDR3 is 15 amino acids long. Trimming stripped 0 bases from V and 12 bases from J, with 15 bases between. The CDR3 protein is CASSQERSALQPLHF. CDR3 bases: TGCGCCAGCAGCCAAGAACGATCGGCTCTGCAACCCCTCCACTTT.

V and J are TRBV6-6 and TRBJ1-1, with 7 bases that match TRBD1. The V and J ends lost 6 bases and 6 bases, in that order; junction bases with no gene match: 10. The length of the CDR3 is 14 residues. The germline V gene encodes CDR1 MNHNY and CDR2 SVGAGI (reference sequence). The CDR3 here is CASRVRGPRAEAFF. Written as DNA, the CDR3 is TGTGCCAGCAGGGTAAGGGGGCCTCGGGCTGAAGCTTTCTTT.

This clone was seen more than once but under ten times. The chain employs TRBV14 and TRBJ2-7; maybe TRBD1 (5 bases). Trimming stripped 4 bases from V and 4 bases from J, with 8 bases between. The CDR3 runs to 12 residues. Per the germline V gene, CDR1 is SGHDN and CDR2 is FVKESK. For the CDR3, the DNA is TGTGCCAGCAGCCCGGACACGTACGAGCAGTACTTC. Translating gives CASSPDTYEQYF.

CDR3 loop: CAVRTGLNTEAFF. CDR3 coding DNA: TGTGCGGTACGGACAGGCCTGAACACTGAAGCTTTCTTT. The gene calls are TRBV6-5 and TRBJ1-1, with 7 bases identical to TRBD1. This CDR3 is built from 13 residues. Germline-derived CDR1 and CDR2 are MNHEY and SVGAGI.

This sequence joins TRBV30 and TRBJ2-3; no clear D. Trimming took off 0 bases at V and 6 bases at J, with 7 bases between the two ends. CDR1 GTSNPN and CDR2 SVGIG come from the germline V gene (reference sequence). This CDR3 spans 12 amino acids. The CDR3 nucleotides read TGTGCCTGGAGTGTTGACTTCGATACGCAGTATTTT. Its protein is CAWSVDFDTQYF.

The chain joins TRBV19 to TRBJ2-2, with 8 bases aligning to TRBD1. Germline values: CDR1 LNHDA, CDR2 SQIVND (reference sequence). V lost 10 bases to trimming and J lost 4 bases; unmatched junction nucleotides: 2. The CDR3 is 12 amino acids. CDR3 loop: CAIRGPTGELFF. Written as DNA, the CDR3 is TGTGCCATCAGGGGGCCCACCGGGGAGCTGTTTTTT.

The chain has TRBV7-9 and TRBJ2-3, with D uncertain. Germline CDR1 SEHNR, CDR2 FQNEAQ (reference sequence). CDR3 length equals 12 residues. V shed 7 bases and J shed 2 bases, with 7 bases lying between them. Here the CDR3 reads CASNSYTDTQYF. DNA of the CDR3: TGTGCCAGCAACAGTTACACAGATACGCAGTATTTT.

This chain links TRBV5-1 with TRBJ2-5, with D perhaps matching TRBD1 or TRBD2 (5 bases each). Germline V gene data show CDR1 as SGHRS and CDR2 as YFSETQ. Deletions cut 0 bases from V and 2 bases from J, with 11 bases between. This CDR3 is built from 15 residues. CDR3 amino acids: CASSLAMGVQETQYF. CDR3 bases: TGCGCCAGCAGCTTGGCCATGGGGGTTCAAGAGACCCAGTACTTC.

The rearrangement links TRBV9 to TRBJ2-7; D is possibly TRBD2 (5 bases). Trimming stripped 4 bases from V and 0 bases from J, with 11 bases between. Germline V gene lookup returns CDR1 SGDLS and CDR2 YYNGEE. The CDR3 covers 14 residues. CDR3 nucleotides: TGTGCCAGCAGCCCCGACTACCCCTCCTACGAGCAGTACTTC. Its protein is CASSPDYPSYEQYF.

V is TRBV11-2 and J is TRBJ1-1; weak D call: TRBD1 (6 bases). CDR1 is SGHAT and CDR2 is FQNNGV in the germline V gene. V shed 1 base and J shed 2 bases, with 11 bases lying between them. There are 15 residues in the CDR3. The CDR3 reads CASSLGPDSNTEAFF. DNA of the CDR3: TGTGCCAGCAGCTTAGGACCGGACAGTAACACTGAAGCTTTCTTT.

V and J are TRBV4-1 and TRBJ1-6, with D possibly matching TRBD1 (5 bases). With 0 bases removed from V and 1 base from J, the gap between germline ends came to 10 bases. Germline loops: CDR1 MGHRA, CDR2 YSYEKL. The CDR3 covers 17 residues. The CDR3 bases are TGCGCCAGCAGCCAAGACAGGGCGGAATCCTATAATTCACCCCTCCACTTT. Translating it yields CASSQDRAESYNSPLHF.

J is TRBJ1-1 and V is TRBV9, with a possible D match to TRBD1 (5 bases). Germline V gives CDR1 SGDLS, CDR2 YYNGEE. V dropped 1 base and J dropped 3 bases, with 13 bases sitting between them. CDR3 size: 15 residues. The chain's CDR3 is CASSVLQGRDTEAFF. In nucleotides, the CDR3 is TGTGCCAGCAGCGTACTCCAGGGCAGGGACACTGAAGCTTTCTTT.

The chain links TRBV11-2 to TRBJ2-2; D remains ambiguous. CDR3 length: 11 residues. The V gene lost 6 bases and the J gene lost 8 bases, with 7 bases spanning the gap. In germline, CDR1 is SGHAT, CDR2 FQNNGV. The CDR3 DNA is TGTGCCAGCAGGTCGGCGGGGGAGCTGTTTTTT. It encodes CASRSAGELFF.

This clone has just one count. This chain uses TRBV5-4 with TRBJ2-2; 8 bases align to TRBD1. CDR1 and CDR2 (germline): SGHNT, YYREEE (reference sequence). After removal of 6 bases from V and 3 bases from J, the junction contained 4 bases not matched to a gene. This CDR3 comprises 14 residues. The CDR3 nucleotides are TGTGCCAGCACCGACAGGGGTGACACCGGGGAGCTGTTTTTT. Its translation is CASTDRGDTGELFF.

As DNA, the CDR3 is TGCGCCAGCAGCCAAGATAGCAGCGGGGGTTACTCCTACGAGCAGTACTTC. Amino acids: CASSQDSSGGYSYEQYF. The chain combines TRBV4-3 with TRBJ2-7; 8 bases map to TRBD2. V dropped 0 bases and J dropped 0; count of bases not matched to a gene: 7. This CDR3 region has 17 residues. The germline V gene encodes CDR1 LGHNA and CDR2 YSLEER.

The J gene is TRBJ2-3, the V gene TRBV18, with TRBD2 matching 12 bases. With 6 bases clipped from V and 1 base from J, the junction kept 8 bases outside the gene matches. The CDR3 has 17 residues. Germline CDR1 and CDR2: KGHSH and LQKENI. The CDR3 protein is CASSPSGRVGGTDTQYF. The CDR3 DNA sequence: TGTGCCAGCTCCCCTAGCGGGAGGGTCGGAGGCACAGATACGCAGTATTTT.

The chain is built from TRBV5-4 and TRBJ2-7; 10 bases are shared with TRBD2. Germline V CDR1 and CDR2: SGHNT, YYREEE (reference sequence). V shed 3 bases, J shed 3 bases, and the junction held 3 bases outside the gene matches. The CDR3 totals 14 residues. In DNA, the CDR3 is TGTGCCAGCAGCTCTAGCGGGAGTCACTACGAGCAGTACTTC. Encoded protein: CASSSSGSHYEQYF.

The chain has TRBV14 and TRBJ2-5; D ambiguous. V dropped 1 base and J dropped 1 base, with 7 bases sitting between them. The germline V gene encodes CDR1 SGHDN and CDR2 FVKESK. The CDR3 runs 14 residues. The chain's CDR3 is CASSQVRIQETQYF. CDR3 sequence (DNA): TGTGCCAGCAGCCAAGTTCGGATCCAAGAGACCCAGTACTTC.

This clone was seen more than once but under ten times. This rearrangement joins TRBV5-1 to TRBJ1-1; D ambiguous. The CDR3 contains 16 residues. Germline values: CDR1 SGHRS, CDR2 YFSETQ. V was cut by 0 bases and J by 0 bases, with 12 bases left in between. CDR3 loop: CASSLALTGMNTEAFF. CDR3 coding DNA: TGCGCCAGCAGCTTGGCCTTGACGGGGATGAACACTGAAGCTTTCTTT. Combining the CDR3 with reference TRBV5-1 and TRBJ1-1 gives the whole variable domain KAGVTQTPRYLIKTRGQQVTLSCSPISGHRSVSWYQQTPGQGLQFLFEYFSETQRNKGNFPGRFSGRQFSNSRSEMNVSTLELGDSALYLCASSLALTGMNTEAFFGQGTRLTVV.

The chain employs TRBV27 and TRBJ1-3, with D tentatively TRBD1 (6 bases). The CDR3 covers 14 residues. CDR1 MNHEY and CDR2 SMNVEV come from the germline V gene (reference sequence). Trimming removed 4 bases from V and 2 bases from J, with 9 bases in between. DNA of the CDR3: TGTGCCAGCAGTTCCGGGACAACTGGAAACACCATATATTTT. This gives the protein CASSSGTTGNTIYF.

The chain carries TRBV18 and TRBJ2-7; no clear D. The CDR3 runs 13 residues. V lost 0 bases to trimming and J lost 1 base, with 4 bases between them. Germline CDR1 KGHSH, CDR2 LQKENI. This chain's CDR3 is CASSPPGSYEQYF. As DNA, the CDR3 is TGTGCCAGCTCACCACCGGGGTCCTACGAGCAGTACTTC. Full variable domain (rest looked up from reference TRBV18 and TRBJ2-7): NAGVMQNPRHLVRRRGQEARLRCSPMKGHSHVYWYRQLPEEGLKFMVYLQKENIIDESGMPKERFSAEFPKEGPSILRIQQVVRGDSAAYFCASSPPGSYEQYFGPGTRLTVT.

V usage is TRBV10-2 and J usage is TRBJ2-5; TRBD2 matches at 7 bases. The CDR3 consists of 15 residues. V lost 4 bases, J lost 4 bases, and 9 bases stayed unmatched. Germline V gives CDR1 WSHSY, CDR2 SAAADI. CDR3 sequence reads: CASSVGRELPETQYF. The DNA for the CDR3 is TGCGCCAGCAGTGTCGGGCGGGAGTTACCAGAGACCCAGTACTTC.

Here the CDR3 reads CASSVGPTYEQYF. The CDR3 bases are TGTGCCAGCAGCGTCGGGCCCACCTACGAGCAGTACTTC. The chain links TRBV6-5 to TRBJ2-7; D unclear. This CDR3 has 13 amino acids. Trimming removed 6 bases at V and 2 bases at J, with 11 bases between. CDR1 MNHEY and CDR2 SVGAGI come from the germline V gene.

V and J are TRBV7-8 and TRBJ2-1; D is possibly TRBD1 or TRBD2 (5 bases each). From germline, CDR1 is SGHVS and CDR2 FQNEAQ. V lost 7 bases to trimming and J lost 2 bases, with 12 bases between them. The CDR3 runs 14 residues. DNA for the CDR3: TGTGCCAGCATCGGGACCACAACCTACAATGAGCAGTTCTTC. This gives the protein CASIGTTTYNEQFF. Complete variable domain (other parts from reference TRBV7-8 and TRBJ2-1): GAGVSQSPRYKVAKRGQDVALRCDPISGHVSLFWYQQALGQGPEFLTYFQNEAQLDKSGLPSDRFFAERPEGSVSTLKIQRTQQEDSAVYLCASIGTTTYNEQFFGPGTRLTVL.

The chain joins TRBV13 to TRBJ2-3; 7 nucleotides agree with TRBD2. This CDR3 is built from 16 residues. Germline V gene lookup returns CDR1 PRHDT and CDR2 FYEKMQ (reference sequence). V lost 4 bases to trimming and J lost 6 bases; unmatched junction nucleotides: 13. The CDR3 region has the DNA TGTGCCAGCAGCTACTTTGCCATAGCGGGCGGGGATACGCAGTATTTT. This sequence encodes CASSYFAIAGGDTQYF.